Each of the 18 T cell receptor beta chains below was sequenced from the same sample in a study of cytomegalovirus exposure and HLA in healthy donors. 60 Vbeta and 13 Jbeta primers were used in PCR. The data were produced by immunoSEQ multiplex PCR, yet TCRdb's version contains in-frame clones alone and is incomplete. This sample carries some 170,000 clones, approximately 70% of them seen once, and the ten largest clones take 4.7%. Sequencing was carried out using PBMCs. These receptors all stem from a man younger than 35 in good health and CMV-seropositive.

The V and J genes are TRBV19 and TRBJ1-2, with 7 bases that match TRBD1. The V gene end was trimmed by 6 bases and the J gene end by 6 bases; junction bases not matched to a gene: 7. The germline V gene has CDR1 LNHDA and CDR2 SQIVND (reference sequence). The CDR3 spans 13 residues. In DNA, the CDR3 is TGTGCCAGTAGCAGACAGGGAACCAATGGCTACACCTTC. Translated: CASSRQGTNGYTF.

A few counts support this clone. This chain joins TRBV21-1 and TRBJ1-2. TRBV21-1 is a pseudogene. The CDR3 is made up of 14 amino acids. In DNA form, the CDR3 reads TGTGCCAGCAGCATCAATCGGGTCAGCTATGGCTACACCTTC. Amino acids: CASSINRVSYGYTF.

The J gene is TRBJ1-4, the V gene TRBV7-8; tentatively, D is TRBD1 (5 bases). CDR3 length: 15 residues. Germline values: CDR1 SGHVS, CDR2 FQNEAQ. V gave up 2 bases and J gave up 4 bases, with 11 bases separating them. CDR3 region: CASSLMVRDNEKLFF. In DNA, the CDR3 is TGTGCCAGCAGCTTAATGGTCAGGGATAATGAAAAACTGTTTTTT.

This clone was counted only a few times. The V and J genes are TRBV6-1 and TRBJ1-6; 10 bases agree with TRBD1. The V gene's germline CDR1 is MNHNS and CDR2 SASEGT. This CDR3 contains 15 residues. The V gene end was trimmed by 4 bases and the J gene end by 10 bases; junction bases not matched to a gene: 7. The CDR3, as DNA: TGTGCCAGCAGTGCCCTTGGGACAGGGGAATCACCCCTCCACTTT. It specifies CASSALGTGESPLHF.

This clone was recorded a few times. The gene calls are TRBV4-1 and TRBJ1-2; 7 bases are a match to TRBD1. The CDR3 sequence is 16 residues long. V lost 0 bases to trimming and J lost 1 base; unmatched junction nucleotides: 5. CDR1 MGHRA and CDR2 YSYEKL come from the germline V gene. CDR3: CASSQEQGSLNYGYTF. DNA for the CDR3: TGCGCCAGCAGCCAAGAACAGGGGTCACTTAACTATGGCTACACCTTC.

The chain recombines TRBV29-1 with TRBJ2-1; D might be TRBD1 (6 bases). Germline CDR1 and CDR2: SQVTM and ANQGSEA. V was pared by 7 bases and J by 3 bases, with 13 bases between. The CDR3 is 13 amino acids. CDR3 residues: CSARGPNYNEQFF. DNA for the CDR3: TGCAGCGCCAGGGGACCCAACTACAATGAGCAGTTCTTC.

The rearrangement links TRBV27 to TRBJ1-6; the match to TRBD1 covers 8 bases. This CDR3 has 15 residues. CDR1 is MNHEY, CDR2 SMNVEV, per germline (reference sequence). The junction had 9 bases not matched to a gene; V was cut back by 6 bases and J by 8 bases. The CDR3 DNA follows: TGTGCCAGCAGCCGGACAGGGTCGATTGATTCACCCCTCCACTTT. This sequence encodes CASSRTGSIDSPLHF.

The chain uses TRBV10-2 and TRBJ2-1, with TRBD2 as a possible D gene (6 bases). The CDR3 is 13 amino acids. Trimming cost V 8 bases and J 6 bases, with 14 bases left between them. In germline, CDR1 is WSHSY, CDR2 SAAADI. The CDR3 region is CASVAGRFNEQFF. The CDR3 DNA sequence: TGCGCCAGCGTTGCGGGAAGATTCAATGAGCAGTTCTTC.

The table lists this clone with a few counts. The J gene is TRBJ2-5, the V gene TRBV28, with D unclear. Germline-derived CDR1 and CDR2 are MDHEN and SYDVKM. CDR3 length equals 12 residues. V shed 2 bases and J shed 4 bases, with 5 bases lying between them. The CDR3 region has the DNA TGTGCCAGCAGTTTAAACGGAGAGACCCAGTACTTC. Encoded protein: CASSLNGETQYF.

The gene calls are TRBV10-3 and TRBJ2-3; a possible D gene is TRBD2 (6 bases). Germline V gives CDR1 ENHRY, CDR2 SYGVKD. Trimming cost V 10 bases and J 0 bases, with 17 bases left between them. This CDR3 has 15 amino acids. DNA for the CDR3: TGTGCCACGAACAAGGGCGGGGCGAGCACAGATACGCAGTATTTT. The encoded protein is CATNKGGASTDTQYF.

This clone is medium-sized within its sample. The chain employs TRBV10-2 and TRBJ2-7; 9 positions match TRBD1. V was clipped by 3 bases and J by 3 bases; unmatched bases: 3. The germline V gene has CDR1 WSHSY and CDR2 SAAADI. CDR3 length: 14 amino acids. The CDR3 nucleotides read TGCGCCAGCAGTGACACGGGACAGGGCTACGAGCAGTACGTC. As protein: CASSDTGQGYEQYV.

V usage is TRBV2 and J usage is TRBJ2-3; 10 nucleotides match TRBD2. The CDR3 extends over 15 amino acids. After removal of 0 bases from V and 8 bases from J, the junction contained 5 bases not matched to a gene. The germline CDR1 and CDR2 sequences are SNHLY and FYNNEI. DNA of the CDR3: TGTGCCAGCAGTGAAGCCCTTAGCGGGGGGCTTACGCAGTATTTT. It yields the protein CASSEALSGGLTQYF.

Only a few counts were recorded for this clone. The chain uses TRBV7-8 and TRBJ1-6, with D perhaps matching TRBD1 (5 bases). CDR1 SGHVS and CDR2 FQNEAQ come from the germline V gene. Trimming pared 3 bases from V and 3 bases from J, leaving 9 bases between. The CDR3 totals 15 residues. CDR3 region: CASSLVGGYNSPLHF. CDR3 sequence (DNA): TGTGCCAGCAGCTTGGTCGGGGGCTATAATTCACCCCTCCACTTT.

The chain employs TRBV19 and TRBJ2-1, with 7 bases aligning to TRBD2. The CDR3 extends over 15 amino acids. The germline CDR1 and CDR2 sequences are LNHDA and SQIVND (reference sequence). J lost 4 bases, V lost 5 bases, and 8 bases had no gene match. The CDR3 region is CASSPLWEGYNEQFF. DNA for the CDR3: TGTGCCAGTAGTCCCTTGTGGGAGGGGTACAATGAGCAGTTCTTC.

The chain recombines TRBV9 with TRBJ1-1, with D possibly matching TRBD1 (6 bases). Per the germline V gene, CDR1 is SGDLS and CDR2 is YYNGEE. With 4 bases removed from V and 0 bases from J, the gap between germline ends came to 22 bases. The CDR3 has 18 amino acids. CDR3 sequence: CASSPSGQGTRMNTEAFF. CDR3 nucleotides: TGTGCCAGCAGCCCCTCCGGGCAGGGGACCCGAATGAACACTGAAGCTTTCTTT.

J is TRBJ1-1 and V is TRBV7-2; 8 bases are a match to TRBD1. Germline V gene lookup returns CDR1 SGHTA and CDR2 FQGNSA. CDR3 length: 15 residues. The V gene end was trimmed by 5 bases and the J gene end by 4 bases; junction bases not matched to a gene: 9. CDR3 sequence: CASSNQGQVGTEAFF. The CDR3, as DNA: TGTGCCAGCAGCAACCAGGGACAGGTGGGCACTGAAGCTTTCTTT. Combining the CDR3 with reference TRBV7-2 and TRBJ1-1 gives the whole variable domain GAGVSQSPSNKVTEKGKDVELRCDPISGHTALYWYRQSLGQGLEFLIYFQGNSAPDKSGLPSDRFSAERTGGSVSTLTIQRTQQEDSAVYLCASSNQGQVGTEAFFGQGTRLTVV.

This clone was counted a few times. The chain is built from TRBV19 and TRBJ2-2, with TRBD2 identical over 8 bases. The CDR3 sequence is 15 residues long. Germline CDR1 reads LNHDA; CDR2 reads SQIVND (reference sequence). After removal of 3 bases from V and 4 bases from J, the junction contained 4 bases not matched to a gene. CDR3 loop: CASSISGGLTGELFF. The CDR3 DNA is TGTGCCAGTAGTATTTCGGGGGGGCTCACCGGGGAGCTGTTTTTT. The full variable domain, completed using reference TRBV19 and TRBJ2-2, is DGGITQSPKYLFRKEGQNVTLSCEQNLNHDAMYWYRQDPGQGLRLIYYSQIVNDFQKGDIAEGYSVSREKKESFPLTVTSAQKNPTAFYLCASSISGGLTGELFFGEGSRLTVL.

This chain connects TRBV7-8 to TRBJ2-3; 10 bases map to TRBD2. Germline CDR1 reads SGHVS; CDR2 reads FQNEAQ. This CDR3 has 16 residues. V gave up 2 bases and J gave up 0 bases; unmatched junction bases: 2. The CDR3 DNA sequence: TGTGCCAGCAGCTTAATAGCGGGGGGTAGCACAGATACGCAGTATTTT. Protein sequence: CASSLIAGGSTDTQYF.